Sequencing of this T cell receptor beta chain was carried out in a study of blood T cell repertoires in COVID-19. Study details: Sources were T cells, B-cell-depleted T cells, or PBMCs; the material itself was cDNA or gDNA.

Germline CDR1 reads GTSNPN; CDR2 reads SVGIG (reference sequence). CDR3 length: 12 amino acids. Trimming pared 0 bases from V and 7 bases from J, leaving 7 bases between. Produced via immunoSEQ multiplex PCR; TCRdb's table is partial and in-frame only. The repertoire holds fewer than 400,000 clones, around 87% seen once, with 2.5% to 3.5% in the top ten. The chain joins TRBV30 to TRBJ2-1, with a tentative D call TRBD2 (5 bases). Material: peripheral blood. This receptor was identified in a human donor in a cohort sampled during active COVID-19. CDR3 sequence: CAWSVRGNEQFF. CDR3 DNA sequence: TGTGCCTGGAGTGTACGGGGTAATGAGCAGTTCTTC. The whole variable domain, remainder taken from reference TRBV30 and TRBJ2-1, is SQTIHQWPATLVQPVGSPLSLECTVEGTSNPNLYWYRQAAGRGLQLLFYSVGIGQISSEVPQNLSASRPQDRQFILSSKKLLLSDSGFYLCAWSVRGNEQFFGPGTRLTVL.